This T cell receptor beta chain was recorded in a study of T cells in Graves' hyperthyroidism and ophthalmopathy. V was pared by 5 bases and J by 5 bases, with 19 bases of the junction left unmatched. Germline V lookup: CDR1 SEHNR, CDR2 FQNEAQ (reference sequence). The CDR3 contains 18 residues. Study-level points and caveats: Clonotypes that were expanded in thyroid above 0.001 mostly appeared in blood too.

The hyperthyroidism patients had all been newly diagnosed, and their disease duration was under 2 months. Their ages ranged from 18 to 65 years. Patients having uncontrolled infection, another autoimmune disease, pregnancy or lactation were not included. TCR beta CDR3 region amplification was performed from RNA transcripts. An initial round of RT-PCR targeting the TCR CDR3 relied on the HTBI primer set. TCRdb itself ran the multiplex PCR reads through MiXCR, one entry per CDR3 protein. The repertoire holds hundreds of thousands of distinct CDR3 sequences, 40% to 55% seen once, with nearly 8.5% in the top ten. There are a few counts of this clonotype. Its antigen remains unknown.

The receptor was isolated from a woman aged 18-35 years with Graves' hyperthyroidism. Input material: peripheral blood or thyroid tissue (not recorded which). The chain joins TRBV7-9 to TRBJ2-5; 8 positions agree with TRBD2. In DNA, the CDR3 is TGTGCCAGCAGCCCCCCAGGGCCAGCGGGAGTAAACTTGGAGACCCAGTACTTC. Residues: CASSPPGPAGVNLETQYF.